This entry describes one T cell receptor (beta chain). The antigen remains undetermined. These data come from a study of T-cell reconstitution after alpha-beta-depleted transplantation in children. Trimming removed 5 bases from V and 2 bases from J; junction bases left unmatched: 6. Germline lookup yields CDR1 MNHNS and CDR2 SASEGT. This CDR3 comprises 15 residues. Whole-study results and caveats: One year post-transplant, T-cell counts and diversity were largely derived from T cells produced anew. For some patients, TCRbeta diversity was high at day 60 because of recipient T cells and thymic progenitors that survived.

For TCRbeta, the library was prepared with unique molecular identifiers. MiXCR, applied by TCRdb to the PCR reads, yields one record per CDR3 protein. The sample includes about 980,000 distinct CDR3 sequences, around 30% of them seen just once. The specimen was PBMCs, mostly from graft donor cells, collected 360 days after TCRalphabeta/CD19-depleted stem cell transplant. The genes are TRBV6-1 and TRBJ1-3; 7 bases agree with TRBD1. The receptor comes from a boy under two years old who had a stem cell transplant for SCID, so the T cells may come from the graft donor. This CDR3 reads CASSRQGQTGNTIYF. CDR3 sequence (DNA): TGTGCCAGCAGTCGACAGGGTCAAACTGGAAACACCATATATTTT.